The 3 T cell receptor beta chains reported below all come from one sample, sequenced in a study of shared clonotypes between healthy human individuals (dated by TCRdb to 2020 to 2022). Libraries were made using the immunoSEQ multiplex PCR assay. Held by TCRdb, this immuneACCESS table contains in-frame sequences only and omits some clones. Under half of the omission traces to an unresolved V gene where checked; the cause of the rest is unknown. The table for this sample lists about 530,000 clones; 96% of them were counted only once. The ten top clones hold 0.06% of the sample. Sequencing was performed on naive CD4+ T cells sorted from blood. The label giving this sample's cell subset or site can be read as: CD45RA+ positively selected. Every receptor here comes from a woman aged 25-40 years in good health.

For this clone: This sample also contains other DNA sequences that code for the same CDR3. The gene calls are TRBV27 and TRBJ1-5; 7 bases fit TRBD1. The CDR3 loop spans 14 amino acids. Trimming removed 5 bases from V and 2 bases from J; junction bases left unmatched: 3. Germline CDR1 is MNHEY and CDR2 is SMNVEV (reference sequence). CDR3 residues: CASSRDRGNQPQHF. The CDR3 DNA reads TGTGCCAGCAGTCGCGACAGGGGCAATCAGCCCCAGCATTTT.

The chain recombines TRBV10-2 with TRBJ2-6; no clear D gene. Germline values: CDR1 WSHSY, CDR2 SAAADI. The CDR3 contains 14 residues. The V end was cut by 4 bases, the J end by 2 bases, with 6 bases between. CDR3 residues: CASSGIPGANVLTF. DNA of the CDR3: TGCGCCAGCAGTGGCATACCTGGGGCCAACGTCCTGACTTTC.

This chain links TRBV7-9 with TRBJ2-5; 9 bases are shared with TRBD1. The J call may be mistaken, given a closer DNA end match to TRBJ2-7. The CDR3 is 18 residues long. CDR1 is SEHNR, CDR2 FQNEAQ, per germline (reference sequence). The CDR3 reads CASSHARRGQGPSYEQYF. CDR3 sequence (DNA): TGTGCCAGCAGCCATGCCCGTAGGGGACAGGGACCCTCCTACGAGCAGTACTTC.